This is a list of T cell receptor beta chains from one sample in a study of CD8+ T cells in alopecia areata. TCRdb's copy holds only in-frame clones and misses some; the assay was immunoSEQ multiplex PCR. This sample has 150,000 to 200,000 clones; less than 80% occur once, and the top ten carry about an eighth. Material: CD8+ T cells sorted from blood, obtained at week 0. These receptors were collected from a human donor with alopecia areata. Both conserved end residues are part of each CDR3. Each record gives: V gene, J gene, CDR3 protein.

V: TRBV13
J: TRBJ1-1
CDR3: CASRGQGRYTEAFF

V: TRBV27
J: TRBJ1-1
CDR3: CASSSGYWSEAFF

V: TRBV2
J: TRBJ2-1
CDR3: CASSEAVGLSDEQFF

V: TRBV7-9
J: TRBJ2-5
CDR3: CASSAGTGGETQYF

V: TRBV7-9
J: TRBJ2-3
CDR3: CASSPRLAGATDTQYF

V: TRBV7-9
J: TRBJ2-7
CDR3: CASSSDESYEQYF

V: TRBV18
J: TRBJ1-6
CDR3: CASSPPGQGAHSPLHF

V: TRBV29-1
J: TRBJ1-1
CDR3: CSGSLGDSRTEAFF

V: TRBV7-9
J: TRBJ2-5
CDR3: CASSSRTSGGETQYF

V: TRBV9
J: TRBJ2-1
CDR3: CASSREGAAGPDNEQFF

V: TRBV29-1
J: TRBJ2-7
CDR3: CSVEVAGGYEQYF

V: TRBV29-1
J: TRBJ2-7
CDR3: CSVEEGEQYF

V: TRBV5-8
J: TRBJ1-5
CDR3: CASSLEGISDQPQHF

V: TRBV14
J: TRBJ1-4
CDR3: CASSHNRGANEKLFF

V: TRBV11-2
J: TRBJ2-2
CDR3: CATPGFRTGELFF

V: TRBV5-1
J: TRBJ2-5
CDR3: CASSPRQGLEETQYF

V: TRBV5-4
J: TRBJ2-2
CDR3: CASSLRYHTGELFF

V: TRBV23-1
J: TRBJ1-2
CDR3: CASSQTGQGRGYTF

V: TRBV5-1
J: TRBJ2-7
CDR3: CASSGQAVYEQYF

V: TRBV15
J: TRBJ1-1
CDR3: CATSRTGPTEAFF

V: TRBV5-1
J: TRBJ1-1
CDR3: CASTKEGANTEAFF

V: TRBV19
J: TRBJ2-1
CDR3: CASSPQGASGGHEQFF

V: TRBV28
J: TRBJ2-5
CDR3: CASSFGPETQYF

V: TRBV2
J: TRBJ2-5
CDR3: CASSGLAPYF

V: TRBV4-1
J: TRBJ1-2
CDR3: CASSQDVGEWGYTF